This T cell receptor beta chain was found in a study of persistence of HIV-infected CD4 T cells. For this clone: Its antigen remains unidentified.

The study, taken as a whole, reports: TCRbeta richness was lower in CMV- and Gag-responding cells than in anti-CD3/anti-CD28-responding cells.

The libraries were made with immunoSEQ version 4 in survey mode. Method: immunoSEQ multiplex PCR; TCRdb's copy keeps in-frame clones and lacks some. Of tens of thousands of clones in the sample, about four fifths were seen once. The stimulus was lysate of CMV-infected fibroblasts, approximately 9.7 ug/mL. CD40L/CD69 double-negative CD45RO-high memory CD4+ T cells were collected. Donors had CD4+ T cell counts above 400 cells/uL and were CMV-seropositive. This material consisted of CD4+ T cells sorted from PBMCs after roughly 18-hour stimulation, taken from a patient who received antiretroviral therapy. The receptor was isolated from an adult woman with HIV who was CMV-seropositive.

The CDR3 region is CASSPLTSGRTYEQYF. The CDR3 DNA is TGCGCCAGCAGCCCATTGACTAGCGGGAGGACCTACGAGCAGTACTTC. V usage is TRBV5-1 and J usage is TRBJ2-7; 13 nucleotides line up with TRBD2. Germline CDR1 is SGHRS and CDR2 is YFSETQ. This CDR3 region has 16 residues. The J segment lost 2 bases and the V segment lost 4 bases, leaving 6 bases of the junction unmatched.